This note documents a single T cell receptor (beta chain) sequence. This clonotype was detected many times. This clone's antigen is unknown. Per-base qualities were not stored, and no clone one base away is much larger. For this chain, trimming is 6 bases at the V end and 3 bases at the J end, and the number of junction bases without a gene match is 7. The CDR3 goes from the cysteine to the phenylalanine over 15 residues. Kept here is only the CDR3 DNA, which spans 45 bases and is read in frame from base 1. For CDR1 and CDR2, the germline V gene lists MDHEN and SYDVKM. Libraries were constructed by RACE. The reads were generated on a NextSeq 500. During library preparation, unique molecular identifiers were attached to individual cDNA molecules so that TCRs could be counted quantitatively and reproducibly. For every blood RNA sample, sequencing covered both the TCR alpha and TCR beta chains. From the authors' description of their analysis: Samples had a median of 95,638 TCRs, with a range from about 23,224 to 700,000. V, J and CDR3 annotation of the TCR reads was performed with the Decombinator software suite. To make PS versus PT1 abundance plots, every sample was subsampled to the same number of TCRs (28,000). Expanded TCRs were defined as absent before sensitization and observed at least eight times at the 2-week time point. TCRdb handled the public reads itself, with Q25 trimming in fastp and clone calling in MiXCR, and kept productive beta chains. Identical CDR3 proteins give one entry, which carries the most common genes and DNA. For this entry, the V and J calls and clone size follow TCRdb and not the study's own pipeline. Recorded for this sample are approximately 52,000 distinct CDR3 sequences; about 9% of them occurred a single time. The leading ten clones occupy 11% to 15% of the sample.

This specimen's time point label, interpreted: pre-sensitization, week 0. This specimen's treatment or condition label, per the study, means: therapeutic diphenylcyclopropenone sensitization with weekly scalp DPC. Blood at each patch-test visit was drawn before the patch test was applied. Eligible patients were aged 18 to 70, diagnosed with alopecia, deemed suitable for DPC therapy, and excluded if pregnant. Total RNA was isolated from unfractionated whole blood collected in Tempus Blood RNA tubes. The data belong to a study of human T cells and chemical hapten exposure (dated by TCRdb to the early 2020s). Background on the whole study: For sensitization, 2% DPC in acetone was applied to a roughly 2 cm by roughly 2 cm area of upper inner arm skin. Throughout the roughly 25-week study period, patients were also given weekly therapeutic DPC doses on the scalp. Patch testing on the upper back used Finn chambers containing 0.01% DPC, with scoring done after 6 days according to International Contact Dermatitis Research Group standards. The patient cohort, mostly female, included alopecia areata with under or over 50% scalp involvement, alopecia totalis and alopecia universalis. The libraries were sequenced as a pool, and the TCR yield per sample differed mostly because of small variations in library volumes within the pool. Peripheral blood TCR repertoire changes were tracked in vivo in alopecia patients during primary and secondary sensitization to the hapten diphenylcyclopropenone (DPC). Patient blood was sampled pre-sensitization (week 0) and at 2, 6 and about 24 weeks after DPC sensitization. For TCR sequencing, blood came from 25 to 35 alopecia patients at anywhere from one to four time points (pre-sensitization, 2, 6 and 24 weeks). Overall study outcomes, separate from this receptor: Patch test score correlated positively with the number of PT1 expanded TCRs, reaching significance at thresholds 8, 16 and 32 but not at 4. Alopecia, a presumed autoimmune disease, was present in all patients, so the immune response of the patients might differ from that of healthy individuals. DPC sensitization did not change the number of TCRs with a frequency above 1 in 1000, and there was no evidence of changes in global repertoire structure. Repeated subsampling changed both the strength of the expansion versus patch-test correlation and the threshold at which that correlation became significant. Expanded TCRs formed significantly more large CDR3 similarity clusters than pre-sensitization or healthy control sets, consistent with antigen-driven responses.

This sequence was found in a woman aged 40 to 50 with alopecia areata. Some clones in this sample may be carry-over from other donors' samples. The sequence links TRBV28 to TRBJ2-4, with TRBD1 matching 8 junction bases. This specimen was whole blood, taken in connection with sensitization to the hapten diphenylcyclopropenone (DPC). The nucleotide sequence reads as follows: TGTGCCAGCAGCCTTACAGGGGGTAGCAAAAACATTCAGTACTTC. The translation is CASSLTGGSKNIQYF.